These T cell receptor beta chains were read from a single sample in a study of T-cell reconstitution after alpha-beta-depleted transplantation in children. From the PCR reads, TCRdb called clonotypes with MiXCR, one entry per CDR3 protein. The sample has around 480,000 distinct CDR3 sequences, approximately 32% seen once; the top ten hold 2.4%. The sequencing used PBMCs from the stem cell graft donor, collected from the stem cell graft. All receptors derive from a human donor who donated a stem cell graft to a child with aplastic anemia. Each CDR3 is given with its conserved first and last residue. The D gene is left open where the match is weak. Clone size is given for some rows only: seen once, a few or many times, or a class if the clone is expanded.

-	TRBV9	-	TRBJ1-2	TGTGCCAGCAGCGTTGTACAGAACTATGGCTACACCTTC	CASSVVQNYGYTF
-	TRBV28	-	TRBJ2-6	TGTGCCACCCTAAAGGGGGTCTCCGGGGCCAACGTCCTGACTTTC	CATLKGVSGANVLTF
-	TRBV18	-	TRBJ1-1	TGTGCCAGCTCACCGACTAATATGAACACTGAAGCTTTCTTT	CASSPTNMNTEAFF
-	TRBV5-1	TRBD2	TRBJ2-7	TGCGCCAGCAGCTTGGGTTCCGGCGGGAGGGCCTCGCCCTACGAGCAGTACTTC	CASSLGSGGRASPYEQYF
-	TRBV9	-	TRBJ2-5	TGTGCCAGCAGCGTAGATTCCGGGGCGGGACAAGAGACCCAGTACTTC	CASSVDSGAGQETQYF
-	TRBV4-2	-	TRBJ2-3	TGTGCCAGCAGCCAAGAAACGTCCTCCAGGGCAGATACGCAGTATTTT	CASSQETSSRADTQYF
few	TRBV9	TRBD1	TRBJ1-1	TGTGCCAGCAGCCCAACAGGGGAGTGGGCTTTCTTT	CASSPTGEWAFF
-	TRBV7-2	-	TRBJ1-2	TGTGCCAGCAGCTTAATGCGGACGAACTATGGCTACACCTTC	CASSLMRTNYGYTF
few	TRBV4-3	TRBD1	TRBJ2-5	TGCGCCAGCAGCCAAGATTGGGGACAGGGTCGGGAGACCCAGTACTTC	CASSQDWGQGRETQYF
few	TRBV4-3	TRBD2	TRBJ2-1	TGCGCCAGCAGCCAAGATCGGGGGGAGACGGAGGATGAGCAGTTCTTC	CASSQDRGETEDEQFF
few	TRBV10-3	-	TRBJ1-1	TGTGCCATCAGTGAGACAGAAGCGAACACTGAAGCTTTCTTT	CAISETEANTEAFF
-	TRBV10-2	-	TRBJ2-1	TGCGCCAGCAGTGATTGGGTAGGCGGATACAATGAGCAGTTCTTC	CASSDWVGGYNEQFF
-	TRBV11-2	TRBD1	TRBJ1-5	TGTGCCAGCAGCTTAACGGGGACAGTTAGCAATCAGCCCCAGCATTTT	CASSLTGTVSNQPQHF
-	TRBV7-9	-	TRBJ2-2	TGTGCCAGCAGAGGTAACCAGAACACCGGGGAGCTGTTTTTT	CASRGNQNTGELFF
-	TRBV7-2	TRBD1	TRBJ2-3	TGTGCCAGCAGCTTGGACAGGGCTAGCACAGATACGCAGTATTTT	CASSLDRASTDTQYF
few	TRBV20-1	TRBD1	TRBJ1-5	TGCAGTGCTAGCAGCGGGACAGGGGTTGGAAATCAGCCCCAGCATTTT	CSASSGTGVGNQPQHF
-	TRBV7-9	TRBD2	TRBJ2-5	TGTGCCAGCAGCCCCCCGACTCAACCGGGAGGCGGGGAGACCCAGTACTTC	CASSPPTQPGGGETQYF
many	TRBV20-1	TRBD1	TRBJ1-1	TGCAGTGCGGGGACAGGGGGCACGGGCACTGAAGCTTTCTTT	CSAGTGGTGTEAFF
few	TRBV7-9	-	TRBJ1-4	TGTGCCAGCAGCGACCTCGGGACGGAGTGGAGTAAACTGTTTTTT	CASSDLGTEWSKLFF
-	TRBV6-2/TRBV6-3	TRBD1	TRBJ2-4	TGTGCCAGCAGGAACAGGGGAGCCAAAAACATTCAGTACTTC	CASRNRGAKNIQYF
-	TRBV12-3/TRBV12-4	TRBD2	TRBJ2-6	TGTGCCAGCACCAAAGAGGGAGGGGCTGGGGCCAACGTCCTGACTTTC	CASTKEGGAGANVLTF
few	TRBV20-1	-	TRBJ1-3	TGCAGTGCTAGAGCCCCCAGAAGGCGTCGCTCGCCCTCTGGAAACACCATATATTTT	CSARAPRRRRSPSGNTIYF
few	TRBV5-5	-	TRBJ2-7	TGTGCCAGCAGCCCCGGGACGGGCAACTACGAGCAGTACTTC	CASSPGTGNYEQYF
-	TRBV4-2	-	TRBJ1-1	TGTGCCAGCAGCCAAGATCCGGTGAACACTGAAGCTTTCTTT	CASSQDPVNTEAFF
-	TRBV12-3/TRBV12-4	TRBD2	TRBJ2-5	TGTGCCAGCAGCCCGGGAGGGCCCCAAGAGACCCAGTACTTC	CASSPGGPQETQYF
-	TRBV11-2	TRBD1	TRBJ2-3	TGTGCCAGCAGCTCCCTGGGTGGGACAGGCACAGATACGCAGTATTTT	CASSSLGGTGTDTQYF
-	TRBV20-1	-	TRBJ2-3	TGCAGTGCTAGACTCGAGCTAAACACAGATACGCAGTATTTT	CSARLELNTDTQYF
-	TRBV18	TRBD2	TRBJ2-2	TGTGCCAGCTCACCGATCGGGACTAGCGGGGAGCTGTTTTTT	CASSPIGTSGELFF
few	TRBV7-2	-	TRBJ2-1	TGTGCCAGCAGAGTAGAGTTTGCGTCCTACAATGAGCAGTTCTTC	CASRVEFASYNEQFF
-	TRBV6-1	-	TRBJ1-1	TGTGCCAGCAGTGTTATTGCGGGAACCACTGAAGCTTTCTTT	CASSVIAGTTEAFF
-	TRBV5-4	TRBD1	TRBJ2-5	TGTGCCAGCAGCCCACCCCGACAGGGCGGACAAGAGACCCAGTACTTC	CASSPPRQGGQETQYF
few	TRBV12-3/TRBV12-4	-	TRBJ1-1	TGTGCCAGCAGTCCGACGTCCGTTGGGAACACTGAAGCTTTCTTT	CASSPTSVGNTEAFF
-	TRBV7-3	TRBD2	TRBJ2-1	TGTGCCAGCAGCTTAACTCCTAGCGGGAGGGTCTACAATGAGCAGTTCTTC	CASSLTPSGRVYNEQFF
-	TRBV5-1	-	TRBJ2-3	TGCGCCAGCAGCTTCAACAGGGTCGATACGCAGTATTTT	CASSFNRVDTQYF
few	TRBV7-2	-	TRBJ1-1	TGTGCCAGCAGCTTACGGGTTGAAGCTTTCTTT	CASSLRVEAFF
few	TRBV6-1	TRBD1	TRBJ2-6	TGTGCCAGCAGTCTTAAGCGACAGGGAAGTAGGTCTGGGGCCAACGTCCTGACTTTC	CASSLKRQGSRSGANVLTF
-	TRBV7-9	TRBD2	TRBJ2-7	TGTGCCAGCAGCGACACCGGGACTAGCGTCGAGGGGGTCGAGCAGTACTTC	CASSDTGTSVEGVEQYF
few	TRBV5-8	-	TRBJ2-1	TGTGCCAGCAGCTCTCGGAGGGGGAGGTGGAATGAGCAGTTCTTC	CASSSRRGRWNEQFF
few	TRBV4-3	TRBD1	TRBJ1-5	TGCGCCAGCAGCCAATCGACAGGGTTTGGCAATCAGCCCCAGCATTTT	CASSQSTGFGNQPQHF
once	TRBV15	-	TRBJ2-6	TGTGCCACCAGCAGAGATTATTCCCACTCTGGGGCCAACGTCCTGACTTTC	CATSRDYSHSGANVLTF
-	TRBV15	-	TRBJ2-5	TGTGCCACCAGCAGAGGGACGGTACAAGAGACCCAGTACTTC	CATSRGTVQETQYF
few	TRBV7-2	-	TRBJ1-2	TGTGCCAGCAGCCAGGGACTGCGGGCGGAGGGCTACACCTTC	CASSQGLRAEGYTF
many	TRBV6-4	TRBD2	TRBJ2-2	TGTGCCAGCAGTGACTCGGCTAGCGGCACCGGGGAGCTGTTTTTT	CASSDSASGTGELFF
-	TRBV29-1	-	TRBJ2-7	TGCAGCGGACTGGACCGCTCCTACGAGCAGTACTTC	CSGLDRSYEQYF
many	TRBV20-1	-	TRBJ1-6	TGCAGTGCTAGAGATGGGGCGCAACCCCTCCACTTT	CSARDGAQPLHF
few	TRBV20-1	-	TRBJ2-7	TGCAGTGCTAGGACAGGCGGCTACGAGCAGTACTTC	CSARTGGYEQYF
-	TRBV12-3/TRBV12-4	-	TRBJ1-4	TGTGCCAGCAGTCTGGCCCTGGGGGGCGAAAAACTGTTTTTT	CASSLALGGEKLFF
-	TRBV29-1	-	TRBJ2-5	TGCAGCGGGGGCGGACAGCCCTCCCAAGAGACCCAGTACTTC	CSGGGQPSQETQYF
-	TRBV5-4	TRBD1	TRBJ2-3	TGTGCCAGCAGCCGTGAGACAGGGGGCCTCACAGATACGCAGTATTTT	CASSRETGGLTDTQYF